The entry below describes one T cell receptor beta chain. The antigen is undetermined. These data come from a study of T cell responses to AZD1222 COVID-19 vaccine. The table came from immunoSEQ multiplex PCR; TCRdb's copy has only in-frame clones and leaves some out. In the table there are some 140,000 clones, roughly 90% of which are singletons. Regarding the study as a whole: White British ancestry dominated among donors, who included more females, and clonal diversity was possibly underestimated. Spike-specific TCR breadth and depth rose after two AZD1222 doses. Researchers took repertoire samples only after the peak T cell response had come. Nearly half of spike-specific TCRs reportedly target unmutated variant regions.

Germline CDR1 LNHNV, CDR2 YYDKDF (reference sequence). CDR3 length: 15 residues. V was pared by 5 bases and J by 0 bases, with 13 bases between. This sequence originates from an adult in good health. The source material was peripheral blood, sampled on day 0 of MenACWY control vaccination. This chain uses TRBV15 with TRBJ1-2; TRBD1 might be the D (6 bases). In DNA, the CDR3 is TGTGCCACCAGCCGCCGGACAGACGCTAACTATGGCTACACCTTC. This sequence encodes CATSRRTDANYGYTF.